The 15 T cell receptor beta chains in this list originate from one sample, sequenced in a study of a mutant IDH1 vaccine in newly diagnosed glioma. Antigens of these TCRs are unknown. Regarding time point: week 47, end of study. The vaccine gave 300 ug of a 20-mer mutant IDH1 peptide subcutaneously per dose. This table comes from immunoSEQ multiplex PCR, and its TCRdb copy is limited to in-frame clones, with some not included. Here the sample spans 50,000 or so clones, around 85% being singletons. The specimen comprised PBMCs, sampled from a glioma patient whose treatment included an IDH1 peptide vaccine. These receptors were taken from a woman aged 25-40 years with glioma. Some clones in this sample may be carry-over from other donors' samples.

The genes are TRBV2 and TRBJ2-6, with D unresolved. This CDR3 has 15 amino acids. Germline-derived CDR1 and CDR2 are SNHLY and FYNNEI. Between the trimmed V and J ends, which lost 0 bases and 3 bases, there was a span of 6 bases. In nucleotides, the CDR3 is TGTGCCAGCAGTGAAGCGCTTCTTGGGGCCAACGTCCTGACTTTC. This translates into CASSEALLGANVLTF.

The chain combines TRBV6-1 with TRBJ2-5; 10 bases are a match to TRBD2. The CDR3 length is 13 residues. CDR1 and CDR2 from the germline V gene are MNHNS and SASEGT. V lost 9 bases and J lost 5; bases outside the gene matches: 6. CDR3 in DNA: TGTGCCAGTGCCGGGACTAGCGTTGAGACCCAGTACTTC. This sequence encodes CASAGTSVETQYF.

This rearrangement joins TRBV13 to TRBJ2-5; D ambiguous. V lost 1 base to trimming and J lost 5 bases, with 8 bases between them. This CDR3 is 13 amino acids long. CDR1 is PRHDT, CDR2 FYEKMQ, per germline (reference sequence). CDR3 region: CASSLETLETQYF. CDR3 sequence (DNA): TGTGCCAGCAGCTTAGAAACTCTCGAGACCCAGTACTTC.

The chain joins TRBV28 to TRBJ1-1, with 11 bases identical to TRBD1. The CDR3 contains 14 residues. From germline, CDR1 is MDHEN and CDR2 SYDVKM. The trim removed 7 bases at V and 5 bases at J, leaving 6 bases unmatched. CDR3 DNA: TGTGCCAGCACCACCCGGGACAGGGGGACTGAAGCTTTCTTT. Translating gives CASTTRDRGTEAFF.

The rearrangement links TRBV10-3 to TRBJ2-1; 9 nucleotides align to TRBD2. Germline lookup yields CDR1 ENHRY and CDR2 SYGVKD. V lost 4 bases to trimming and J lost 3 bases; unmatched junction nucleotides: 4. The CDR3 totals 15 residues. Here the CDR3 DNA reads TGTGCCATCAGTGCGACTAGCGGTCTCTACAATGAGCAGTTCTTC. Protein product: CAISATSGLYNEQFF.

This chain joins TRBV10-3 and TRBJ2-7, with unresolved D. CDR1 ENHRY and CDR2 SYGVKD come from the germline V gene. V lost 6 bases to trimming and J lost 6 bases, with 18 bases between them. This CDR3 contains 14 residues. The CDR3 spells CAIRTAVSLGEQYF. The DNA of the CDR3 is TGTGCCATCAGGACGGCGGTGTCTCTAGGCGAGCAGTACTTC.

The chain couples TRBV13 to TRBJ1-4, with a tentative D call TRBD1 (5 bases). Trimming left V 3 bases short and J 1 base short, with 9 bases between. Per the germline V gene, CDR1 is PRHDT and CDR2 is FYEKMQ (reference sequence). The CDR3 is made up of 15 amino acids. For the CDR3, the DNA is TGTGCCAGCAGCTTGAGTGGGGGAACTAATGAAAAACTGTTTTTT. Protein: CASSLSGGTNEKLFF.

The chain recombines TRBV14 with TRBJ1-2; D call uncertain. V lost 4 bases and J lost 0, with 9 bases in between. From germline, CDR1 is SGHDN and CDR2 FVKESK. This CDR3 is 14 amino acids long. CDR3 nucleotide sequence: TGTGCCAGCAGCCGATTCGAAGCTAACTATGGCTACACCTTC. Translating it yields CASSRFEANYGYTF.

The chain couples TRBV12-5 to TRBJ2-5, with 8 bases lining up with TRBD2. Losses at the gene ends were 7 bases for V and 0 bases for J; bases not matched to a gene: 4. This CDR3 contains 14 residues. Germline V gives CDR1 LGHNT, CDR2 FRNRAP. In nucleotides, the CDR3 is TGTGCTAGTGCCCTTAGCGGGGACCAAGAGACCCAGTACTTC. It yields the protein CASALSGDQETQYF.

The chain employs TRBV7-9 and TRBJ2-3; no clear D. The CDR3 covers 13 residues. V was pared by 1 base and J by 4 bases, with 6 bases between. In germline, CDR1 is SEHNR, CDR2 FQNEAQ (reference sequence). As DNA, the CDR3 is TGTGCCAGCAGCTTAGGGGCGCCAGATACGCAGTATTTT. Protein sequence: CASSLGAPDTQYF.

This chain connects TRBV4-1 to TRBJ1-5, with D maybe TRBD1 (6 bases). The V end was cut by 0 bases, the J end by 5 bases, with 11 bases between. Germline V lookup: CDR1 MGHRA, CDR2 YSYEKL. The CDR3 has 15 amino acids. In DNA form, the CDR3 reads TGCGCCAGCAGCCAAGAGGGGGCGGGGGATCAGCCCCAGCATTTT. Translated: CASSQEGAGDQPQHF.

This clone was observed once. The chain links TRBV10-3 to TRBJ1-2, with D possibly matching TRBD1 (6 bases). The germline gives CDR1 ENHRY, CDR2 SYGVKD. This CDR3 comprises 15 residues. V was pared by 2 bases and J by 2 bases, with 12 bases between. In nucleotides, the CDR3 is TGTGCCATCAGTGAGCGAGGGCAGGGGAACTATGGCTACACCTTC. This codes for CAISERGQGNYGYTF.

This chain links TRBV11-3 with TRBJ1-1; D might be TRBD1 (6 bases). The CDR3 consists of 15 residues. V was cut by 2 bases and J by 1 base, with 11 bases left in between. In germline, CDR1 is SGHNT, CDR2 YENEEA. DNA of the CDR3: TGTGCCAGCAGCTTAAAGGACAGCCGGAACACTGAAGCTTTCTTT. It yields the protein CASSLKDSRNTEAFF.

This clone was detected only a few times. Other DNA sequences of this sample code for an identical CDR3. The chain employs TRBV4-1 and TRBJ1-2; a possible D gene is TRBD1 (6 bases). V was pared by 6 bases and J by 8 bases, with 19 bases between. The CDR3 loop spans 14 amino acids. Germline V gene sequence: CDR1 MGHRA, CDR2 YSYEKL. CDR3 amino acids: CASSLGGGRSGYTF. The CDR3 DNA is TGCGCCAGCAGTCTTGGGGGGGGCCGTAGCGGCTACACCTTC.

A single count supports this clone. This rearrangement joins TRBV5-1 to TRBJ2-3; 7 nucleotides agree with TRBD2. CDR1 SGHRS and CDR2 YFSETQ come from the germline V gene. Trimming removed 4 bases from V and 7 bases from J; junction bases left unmatched: 12. CDR3 size: 15 residues. The CDR3 nucleotides read TGCGCCAGCAGCCTACGGGAGGTGGCTGGTAATACGCAGTATTTT. It is translated as CASSLREVAGNTQYF.